This T cell receptor beta chain was observed in a study of early T cells in non-severe SARS-CoV-2 infection. Trimming stripped 3 bases from V and 0 bases from J, with 5 bases between. CDR3 size: 13 residues. This clonotype was detected many times. Its cognate antigen is unknown. Researchers tagged individual cDNA molecules with unique molecular identifiers. TCRdb re-analysed the 5' RACE reads in MiXCR, keeping a single row per CDR3 protein. The sample carries about 31,000 distinct CDR3 sequences, roughly 5.8% recorded once. Whole-study results and caveats: The study's VDJdb matching favored anti-spike CD8 responses and missed private and CD4 specificities.

The TCR was taken from an adult who was a healthcare worker with PCR-confirmed SARS-CoV-2 infection or an uninfected control (not recorded which). The chain combines TRBV12-3 or TRBV12-4 with TRBJ1-1, with D unclear. Sequencing was done on a sample of whole blood. DNA for the CDR3: TGTGCCAGCAGTTTGTCCATGAACACTGAAGCTTTCTTT. This encodes CASSLSMNTEAFF.